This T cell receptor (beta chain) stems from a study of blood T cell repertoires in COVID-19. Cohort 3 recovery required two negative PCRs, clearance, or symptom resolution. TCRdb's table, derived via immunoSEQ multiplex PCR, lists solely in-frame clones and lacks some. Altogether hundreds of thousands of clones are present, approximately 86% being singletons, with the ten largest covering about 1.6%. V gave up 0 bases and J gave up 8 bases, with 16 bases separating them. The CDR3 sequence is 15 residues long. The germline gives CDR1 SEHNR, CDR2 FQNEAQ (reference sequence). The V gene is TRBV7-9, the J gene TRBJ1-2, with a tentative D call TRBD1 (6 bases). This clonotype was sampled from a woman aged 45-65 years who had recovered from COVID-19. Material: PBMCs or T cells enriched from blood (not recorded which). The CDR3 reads CASSLALGTGWGYTF. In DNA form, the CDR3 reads TGTGCCAGCAGCTTAGCGCTTGGTACAGGGTGGGGCTACACCTTC.